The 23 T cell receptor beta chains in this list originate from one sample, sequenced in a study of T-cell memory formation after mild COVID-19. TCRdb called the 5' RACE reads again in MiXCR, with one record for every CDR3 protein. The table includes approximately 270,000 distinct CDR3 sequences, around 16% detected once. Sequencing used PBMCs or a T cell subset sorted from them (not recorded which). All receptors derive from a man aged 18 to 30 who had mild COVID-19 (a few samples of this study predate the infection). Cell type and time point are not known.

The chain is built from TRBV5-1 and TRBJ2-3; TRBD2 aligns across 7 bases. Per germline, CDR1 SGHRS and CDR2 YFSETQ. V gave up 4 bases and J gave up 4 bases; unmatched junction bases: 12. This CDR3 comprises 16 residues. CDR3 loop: CASSQRSGEVSDTQYF. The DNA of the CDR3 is TGCGCCAGCAGCCAACGAAGCGGGGAGGTTTCAGATACGCAGTATTTT.

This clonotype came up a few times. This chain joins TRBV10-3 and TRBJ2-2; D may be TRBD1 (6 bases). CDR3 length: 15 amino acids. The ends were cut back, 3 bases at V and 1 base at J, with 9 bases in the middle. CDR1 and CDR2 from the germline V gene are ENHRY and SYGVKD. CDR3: CAISDGTRNTGELFF. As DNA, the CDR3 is TGTGCCATCAGTGATGGGACAAGGAACACCGGGGAGCTGTTTTTT.

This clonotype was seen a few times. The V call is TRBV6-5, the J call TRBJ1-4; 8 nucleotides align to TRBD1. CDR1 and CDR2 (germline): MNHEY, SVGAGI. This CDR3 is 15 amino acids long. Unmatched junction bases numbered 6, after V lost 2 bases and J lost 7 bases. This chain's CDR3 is CASSYRTGPSEKLFF. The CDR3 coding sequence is TGTGCCAGCAGTTACCGGACAGGGCCGAGTGAAAAACTGTTTTTT.

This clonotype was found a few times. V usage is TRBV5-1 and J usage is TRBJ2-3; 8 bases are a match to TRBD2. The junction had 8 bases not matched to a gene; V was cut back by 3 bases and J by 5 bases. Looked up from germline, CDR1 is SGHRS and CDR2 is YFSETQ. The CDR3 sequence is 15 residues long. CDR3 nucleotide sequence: TGCGCCAGCAGCTCCGGGACTAGAGGGGGAGATACGCAGTATTTT. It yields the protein CASSSGTRGGDTQYF.

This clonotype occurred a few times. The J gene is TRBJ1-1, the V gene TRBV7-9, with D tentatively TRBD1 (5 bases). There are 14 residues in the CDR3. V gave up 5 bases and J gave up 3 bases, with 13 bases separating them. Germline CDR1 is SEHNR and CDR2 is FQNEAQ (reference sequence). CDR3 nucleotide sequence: TGTGCCAGCAGCGTTCCGGGACGGGACACTGAAGCTTTCTTT. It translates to CASSVPGRDTEAFF.

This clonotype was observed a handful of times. Written as DNA, the CDR3 is TGTGCCACCAGTGACTTGGGACAGGGGGTCGATGAGCAGTTCTTC. Translating it yields CATSDLGQGVDEQFF. The J gene is TRBJ2-1, the V gene TRBV24-1, with 11 bases identical to TRBD1. CDR1 is KGHDR and CDR2 is SFDVKD in the germline V gene. Losses at the gene ends were 4 bases for V and 8 bases for J; bases not matched to a gene: 6. This CDR3 spans 15 amino acids.

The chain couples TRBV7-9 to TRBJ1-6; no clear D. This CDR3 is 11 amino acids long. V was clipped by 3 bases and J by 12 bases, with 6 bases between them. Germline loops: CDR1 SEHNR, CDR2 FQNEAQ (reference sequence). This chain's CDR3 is CASSFAEPLHF. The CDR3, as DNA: TGTGCCAGCAGCTTTGCGGAACCCCTCCACTTT.

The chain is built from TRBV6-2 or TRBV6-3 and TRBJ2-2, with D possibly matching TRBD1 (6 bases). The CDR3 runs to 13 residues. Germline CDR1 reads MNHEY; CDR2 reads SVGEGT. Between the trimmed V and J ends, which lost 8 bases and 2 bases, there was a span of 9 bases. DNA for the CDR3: TGTGCCAGCGAGACAGGAAACACCGGGGAGCTGTTTTTT. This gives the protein CASETGNTGELFF.

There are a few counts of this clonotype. The CDR3 reads CASSLASAGSYEQYF. The DNA for the CDR3 is TGCGCCAGCAGCTTGGCCTCCGCAGGCTCCTACGAGCAGTACTTC. The chain couples TRBV5-1 to TRBJ2-7; no clear D. Germline assignment: CDR1 SGHRS and CDR2 YFSETQ. Trimming took 0 bases from V and 0 from J, leaving 10 bases between them. The CDR3 spans 15 residues.

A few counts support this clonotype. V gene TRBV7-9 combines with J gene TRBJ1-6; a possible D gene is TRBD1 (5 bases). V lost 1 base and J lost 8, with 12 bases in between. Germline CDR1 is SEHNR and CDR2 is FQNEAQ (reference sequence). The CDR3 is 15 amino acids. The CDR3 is CASSLVGEGYSPLHF. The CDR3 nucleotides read TGTGCCAGCAGCTTAGTCGGGGAGGGGTATTCACCCCTCCACTTT.

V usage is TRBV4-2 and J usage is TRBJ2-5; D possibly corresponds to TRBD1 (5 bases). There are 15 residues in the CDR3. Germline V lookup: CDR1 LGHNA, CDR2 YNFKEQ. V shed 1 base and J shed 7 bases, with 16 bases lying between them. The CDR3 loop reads CASSQVDSPRVTQYF. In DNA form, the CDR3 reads TGTGCCAGCAGCCAAGTCGACAGCCCGAGAGTGACCCAGTACTTC.

CDR3 in amino acids: CASSFPLSSYNEQFF. The CDR3 coding sequence is TGTGCCAGCAGCTTCCCTCTAAGCTCCTACAATGAGCAGTTCTTC. The V gene is TRBV7-2, the J gene TRBJ2-1, with D uncertain. CDR3 length: 15 amino acids. The germline V gene encodes CDR1 SGHTA and CDR2 FQGNSA. The V gene lost 3 bases and the J gene lost 0 bases, with 9 bases spanning the gap. The whole variable domain, remainder taken from reference TRBV7-2 and TRBJ2-1, is GAGVSQSPSNKVTEKGKDVELRCDPISGHTALYWYRQSLGQGLEFLIYFQGNSAPDKSGLPSDRFSAERTGGSVSTLTIQRTQQEDSAVYLCASSFPLSSYNEQFFGPGTRLTVL.

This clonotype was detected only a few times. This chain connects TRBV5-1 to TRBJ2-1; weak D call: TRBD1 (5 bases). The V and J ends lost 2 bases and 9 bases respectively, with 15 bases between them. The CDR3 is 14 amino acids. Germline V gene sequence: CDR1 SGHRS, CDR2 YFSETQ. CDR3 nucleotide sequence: TGCGCCAGCAGCTTCCAGGGCTCGTTGGGTGAGCAGTTCTTC. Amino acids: CASSFQGSLGEQFF.

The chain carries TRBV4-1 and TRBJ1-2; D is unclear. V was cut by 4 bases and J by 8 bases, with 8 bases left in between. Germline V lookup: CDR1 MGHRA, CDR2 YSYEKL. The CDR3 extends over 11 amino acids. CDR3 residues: CASSLGVGYTF. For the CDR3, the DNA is TGCGCCAGCAGCCTAGGCGTCGGCTACACCTTC.

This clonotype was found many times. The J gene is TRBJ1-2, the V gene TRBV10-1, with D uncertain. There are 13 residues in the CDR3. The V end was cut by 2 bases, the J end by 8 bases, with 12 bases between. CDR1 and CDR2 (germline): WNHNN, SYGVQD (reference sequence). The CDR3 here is CASSEDPSRGYTF. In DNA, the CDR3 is TGCGCCAGCAGTGAGGACCCTTCACGAGGCTACACCTTC.

CDR3: CASRSQGTGELFF. DNA for the CDR3: TGTGCCAGCAGATCCCAGGGGACCGGGGAGCTGTTTTTT. This sequence joins TRBV6-2 or TRBV6-3 and TRBJ2-2, with a tentative D call TRBD1 (6 bases). The germline V gene encodes CDR1 MNHEY and CDR2 SVGEGT. V lost 6 bases and J 5 bases, leaving 10 bases between the germline ends. The CDR3 loop spans 13 amino acids.

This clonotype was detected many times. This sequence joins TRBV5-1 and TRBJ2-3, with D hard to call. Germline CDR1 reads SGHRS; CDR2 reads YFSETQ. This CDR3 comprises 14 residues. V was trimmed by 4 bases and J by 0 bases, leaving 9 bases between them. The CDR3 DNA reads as TGCGCCAGCAGCCACGACGGTAGCACAGATACGCAGTATTTT. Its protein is CASSHDGSTDTQYF. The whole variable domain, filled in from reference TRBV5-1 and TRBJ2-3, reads KAGVTQTPRYLIKTRGQQVTLSCSPISGHRSVSWYQQTPGQGLQFLFEYFSETQRNKGNFPGRFSGRQFSNSRSEMNVSTLELGDSALYLCASSHDGSTDTQYFGPGTRLTVL.

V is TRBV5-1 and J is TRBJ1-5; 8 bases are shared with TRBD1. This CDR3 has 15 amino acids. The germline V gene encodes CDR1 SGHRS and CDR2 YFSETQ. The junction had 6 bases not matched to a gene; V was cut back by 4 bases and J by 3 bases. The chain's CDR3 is CASSLGQGFNQPQHF. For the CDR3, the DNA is TGCGCCAGCAGCCTTGGACAGGGCTTCAATCAGCCCCAGCATTTT.

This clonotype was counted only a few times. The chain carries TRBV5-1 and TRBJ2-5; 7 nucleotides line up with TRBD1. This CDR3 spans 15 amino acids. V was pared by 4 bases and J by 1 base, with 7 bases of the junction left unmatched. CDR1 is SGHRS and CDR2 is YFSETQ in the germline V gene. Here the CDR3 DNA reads TGCGCCAGCAGCCAGGGACAGAAAAGCCAAGAGACCCAGTACTTC. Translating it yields CASSQGQKSQETQYF.

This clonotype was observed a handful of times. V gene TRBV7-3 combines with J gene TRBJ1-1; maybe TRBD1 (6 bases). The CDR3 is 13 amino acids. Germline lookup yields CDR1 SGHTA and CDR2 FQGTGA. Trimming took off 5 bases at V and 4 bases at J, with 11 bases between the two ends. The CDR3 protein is CASSRGHFTEAFF. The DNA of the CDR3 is TGTGCCAGCAGCAGGGGACATTTCACTGAAGCTTTCTTT.

The CDR3 bases are TGTGCCAGCTGGCCTGACGGGGGGCGGGAAAATGAGCAGTTCTTC. Protein sequence: CASWPDGGRENEQFF. V and J are TRBV27 and TRBJ2-1; possible D gene TRBD2, 7 bases. The CDR3 consists of 15 residues. V shed 8 bases and J shed 7 bases, with 21 bases lying between them. Germline V gene sequence: CDR1 MNHEY, CDR2 SMNVEV (reference sequence).

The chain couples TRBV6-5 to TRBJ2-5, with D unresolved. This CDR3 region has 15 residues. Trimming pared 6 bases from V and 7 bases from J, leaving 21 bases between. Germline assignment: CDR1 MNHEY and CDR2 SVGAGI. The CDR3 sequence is CASSYVWAPLGTQYF. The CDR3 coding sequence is TGTGCCAGCAGCTACGTCTGGGCCCCTCTAGGGACCCAGTACTTC.

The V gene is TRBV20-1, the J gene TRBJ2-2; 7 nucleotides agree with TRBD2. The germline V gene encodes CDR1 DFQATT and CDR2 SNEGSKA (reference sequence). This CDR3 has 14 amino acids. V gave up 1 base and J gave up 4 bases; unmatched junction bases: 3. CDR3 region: CSARGGGSTGELFF. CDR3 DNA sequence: TGCAGTGCTAGAGGGGGGGGTAGCACCGGGGAGCTGTTTTTT.